The entry that follows covers one T cell receptor beta chain sequence. Its specificity is not known. The PCR employed 60 Vbeta primers together with 13 Jbeta primers. Here immunoSEQ multiplex PCR was the method, and the copy in TCRdb shows in-frame clones only, minus some. There are some 150,000 clones in the sample; 70% to 80% occur only once, and 1.8% lies in the top ten. This sample was included in a study of cytomegalovirus exposure and HLA in healthy donors. Study-level points and caveats: A later analysis found that most CMV-associated TCR beta chains appeared HLA-restricted. DRB1 had the most TCR associations and HLA-C the fewest, a later analysis found, with rates varying by HLA locus. The classifier was said to identify cytomegalovirus status with high specificity and sensitivity.

The V segment lost 4 bases and the J segment 3 bases; nucleotides outside the gene matches: 6. Germline CDR1 reads MNHNS; CDR2 reads SASEGT. CDR3 length: 15 residues. The sequence came from a female donor in good health and CMV-seropositive. The specimen sequenced was PBMCs. This chain uses TRBV6-1 with TRBJ1-2, with TRBD1 matching over 9 bases. For the CDR3, the DNA is TGTGCCAGCAGTGTTACAGGGGGCGACGACTATGGCTACACCTTC. This codes for CASSVTGGDDYGYTF.